This entry lists 29 T cell receptor beta chains sequenced from one sample in a study of T cells in Graves' hyperthyroidism and ophthalmopathy. The CDR3 regions of TCR beta were amplified from RNA transcripts. HTBI primers were the set used in a first-round RT-PCR of the TCR CDR3. TCRdb reanalysed the multiplex PCR reads using MiXCR and keeps one entry per CDR3 protein. The sample holds approximately 100,000 distinct CDR3 sequences, roughly 44% seen once. Sequencing was carried out using blood. These receptors all come from a man aged 35-49 years with Graves' hyperthyroidism.

This clonotype appeared a single time. A much bigger clone sits one base away, suggesting this may be a read error. The chain uses TRBV4-1 and TRBJ1-2; D gene ambiguous. The CDR3 is 12 residues long. Germline V lookup: CDR1 MGHRA, CDR2 YSYEKL. CDR3 amino acids: CASSQDRSGYAF. The CDR3 DNA follows: TGCGCCAGCAGCCAAGATCGATCTGGCTACGCCTTC.

The chain has TRBV24-1 and TRBJ2-1; no firm D call. The germline V gene has CDR1 KGHDR and CDR2 SFDVKD. The CDR3 is 14 residues long. Trimming removed 1 base from V and 10 bases from J, with 13 bases in between. The chain's CDR3 is CATSDFGRNEEQFF. CDR3 DNA sequence: TGTGCCACCAGTGATTTTGGACGGAATGAAGAGCAGTTCTTC.

This clonotype was detected ten times or more. The genes are TRBV5-6 and TRBJ2-2, with D tentatively TRBD2 (6 bases). This CDR3 is 15 amino acids long. V gave up 2 bases and J gave up 6 bases, with 14 bases separating them. Germline assignment: CDR1 SGHDT and CDR2 YYEEEE. CDR3 protein: CASSFGGTRSGELFF. The DNA for the CDR3 is TGTGCCAGCAGCTTTGGAGGGACCAGGTCCGGGGAGCTGTTTTTT.

With respect to this clonotype: Because it lacks the conserved phenylalanine or tryptophan at the end, this CDR3 is likely a read error. No DNA is shown, since the ends of the CDR3 on it are uncertain; the CDR3 is the one TCRdb lists. The chain couples TRBV5-6 to TRBJ2-7; the D call of TRBD1 is as the table states it, not checked on the DNA. The CDR3 spans 9 residues, counting both ends. The germline gives CDR1 SGHDT, CDR2 YYEEEE. This CDR3 is CASTGQSNT.

In this sample, this clonotype turned up many times. This sequence joins TRBV6-5 and TRBJ2-7; 11 bases match TRBD2. Unmatched junction bases numbered 6, after V lost 0 bases and J lost 2 bases. Per the germline V gene, CDR1 is MNHEY and CDR2 is SVGAGI. The length of the CDR3 is 17 residues. The CDR3 nucleotides read TGTGCCAGCAGTTACTCAAGGCTAGCGGGGGGAACCTACGAGCAGTACTTC. Amino acids: CASSYSRLAGGTYEQYF.

V and J are TRBV7-8 and TRBJ2-7; tentative D call: TRBD2 (7 bases). The CDR3 consists of 14 residues. The V gene lost 1 base and the J gene lost 5 bases, with 12 bases spanning the gap. Germline CDR1 and CDR2: SGHVS and FQNEAQ. DNA for the CDR3: TGTGCCAGCAGCTTAGTGGGAGGGGGTCACGAGCAGTACTTC. As protein: CASSLVGGGHEQYF.

This clonotype appeared a single time. The junction does not match germline at one end; this may be a read error. This sequence joins TRBV29-1 and TRBJ1-3; tentatively, D is TRBD1 (5 bases). The length of the CDR3 is 13 residues. Germline V CDR1 and CDR2: SQVTM, ANQGSEA. DNA for the CDR3: TGCAGTAGCCTAGCTGGGGCTGGAAACACCATACATTTT. Translation: CSSLAGAGNTIHF.

The table lists this clonotype with many counts. The chain is built from TRBV20-1 and TRBJ1-2, with D possibly TRBD1 on 5 matching bases. The length of the CDR3 is 13 residues. From germline, CDR1 is DFQATT and CDR2 SNEGSKA (reference sequence). Trimming cost V 6 bases and J 2 bases, with 13 bases left between them. The CDR3 loop reads CSAGVGENYGYTF. The CDR3 coding sequence is TGCAGTGCGGGGGTGGGCGAAAACTATGGCTACACCTTC.

This clonotype was recorded at least ten times. The chain is built from TRBV10-3 and TRBJ2-7; D is ambiguous. The CDR3 has 14 residues. Trimming shortened V by 4 bases and J by 2 bases, and 12 bases separated the two germline ends. Germline loops: CDR1 ENHRY, CDR2 SYGVKD. This CDR3 is CAISAGGVTYEQYF. The CDR3 DNA sequence: TGTGCCATCAGTGCGGGCGGAGTGACCTACGAGCAGTACTTC.

The chain is built from TRBV20-1 and TRBJ1-4; D unclear. The CDR3 sequence is 13 residues long. Trimming removed 4 bases from V and 8 bases from J, with 14 bases in between. Germline CDR1 DFQATT, CDR2 SNEGSKA (reference sequence). Here the CDR3 DNA reads TGCAGTGCTAAAACGGGGTTAGGAGAAAAACTGTTTTTT. This gives the protein CSAKTGLGEKLFF.

The rearrangement links TRBV20-1 to TRBJ2-2; no clear D gene. Germline V lookup: CDR1 DFQATT, CDR2 SNEGSKA (reference sequence). The CDR3 totals 13 residues. CDR3 amino acids: CSPDGPNTGELFF. In DNA, the CDR3 is TGCAGCCCTGACGGCCCGAACACCGGGGAGCTGTTTTTT.

This clonotype was counted many times. This sequence joins TRBV20-1 and TRBJ2-7; 10 bases are a match to TRBD1. The V gene end was trimmed by 5 bases and the J gene end by 0 bases; junction bases not matched to a gene: 4. This CDR3 has 14 amino acids. Germline CDR1 DFQATT, CDR2 SNEGSKA (reference sequence). CDR3 loop: CSAEDRGASYEQYF. Here the CDR3 DNA reads TGCAGTGCTGAGGACAGGGGGGCCTCCTACGAGCAGTACTTC.

This clonotype was seen repeatedly, ten times or more. The chain employs TRBV5-1 and TRBJ2-7; a weak D match, TRBD1 (6 bases). Germline assignment: CDR1 SGHRS and CDR2 YFSETQ. V lost 3 bases and J lost 7, with 14 bases in between. The CDR3 contains 13 residues. CDR3 in amino acids: CASSSTGSVEQYF. The CDR3 DNA sequence: TGCGCCAGCAGCTCAACAGGGTCCGTGGAGCAGTACTTC.

In the case of this clonotype: A much larger clone differs from this one at a single base, so this may be a read error. No conserved phenylalanine or tryptophan is present at the end of the CDR3, so a read error is the likely explanation. This chain uses TRBV5-6 with TRBJ2-5; no clear D. This CDR3 is built from 14 residues. Between the trimmed V and J ends, which lost 2 bases and 2 bases, there was a span of 10 bases. CDR1 is SGHDT, CDR2 YYEEEE, per germline. The CDR3 region is CASSFPTVQETQYL. The DNA for the CDR3 is TGTGCCAGCAGCTTCCCAACGGTTCAAGAGACCCAGTACCTC.

This clonotype appeared once. The J gene is TRBJ2-1, the V gene TRBV9, with D perhaps matching TRBD1 or TRBD2 (6 bases each). The V end lost 1 base, the J end lost 8 bases, and 19 bases lay between the germline ends. The CDR3 is 16 residues long. Germline V gives CDR1 SGDLS, CDR2 YYNGEE. CDR3 sequence: CASSVRPQRAGDEQFF. The CDR3 DNA sequence: TGTGCCAGCAGCGTAAGACCCCAGCGGGCAGGGGATGAGCAGTTCTTC.

This clonotype was counted ten times or more. The chain joins TRBV7-3 to TRBJ2-7, with 12 bases that match TRBD1. CDR3 size: 15 residues. V dropped 2 bases and J dropped 7; count of bases not matched to a gene: 6. CDR1 and CDR2 from the germline V gene are SGHTA and FQGTGA. As DNA, the CDR3 is TGTGCCAGCAGCTTAGCCGGGACAGGGGGCGAAGAGCAGTACTTC. This codes for CASSLAGTGGEEQYF.

This clonotype appeared many times. The chain carries TRBV20-1 and TRBJ1-2; D remains unclear. The CDR3 loop spans 11 amino acids. V was cut by 0 bases and J by 7 bases, with 6 bases left in between. From germline, CDR1 is DFQATT and CDR2 SNEGSKA (reference sequence). CDR3 in amino acids: CSARDPGGYTF. CDR3 nucleotides: TGCAGTGCTAGAGACCCGGGTGGCTACACCTTC.

J is TRBJ2-5 and V is TRBV7-9; 8 bases line up with TRBD1. V shed 4 bases, J shed 4 bases, and the junction held 8 bases outside the gene matches. Per the germline V gene, CDR1 is SEHNR and CDR2 is FQNEAQ (reference sequence). CDR3 length: 15 residues. CDR3 in DNA: TGTGCCAGCAGCTCGCGACAGGGGAGCGGAGAGACCCAGTACTTC. Residues: CASSSRQGSGETQYF. The full variable domain, in which reference TRBV7-9 and TRBJ2-5 provide the parts outside the CDR3, is DTGVSQNPRHKITKRGQNVTFRCDPISEHNRLYWYRQTLGQGPEFLTYFQNEAQLEKSRLLSDRFSAERPKGSFSTLEIQRTEQGDSAMYLCASSSRQGSGETQYFGPGTRLLVL.

This clonotype has ten or more counts. The chain employs TRBV5-1 and TRBJ1-1; TRBD1 agrees at 7 bases. With V trimmed by 4 bases and J by 1 base, 4 bases remained unmatched. The CDR3 has 14 residues. Germline CDR1 and CDR2: SGHRS and YFSETQ. The CDR3 region has the DNA TGCGCCAGCAGCATAGGGACAGCGAACACTGAAGCTTTCTTT. Translating gives CASSIGTANTEAFF. Combining the CDR3 with reference TRBV5-1 and TRBJ1-1 gives the whole variable domain KAGVTQTPRYLIKTRGQQVTLSCSPISGHRSVSWYQQTPGQGLQFLFEYFSETQRNKGNFPGRFSGRQFSNSRSEMNVSTLELGDSALYLCASSIGTANTEAFFGQGTRLTVV.

The chain has TRBV20-1 and TRBJ2-3, with 7 bases that match TRBD2. The CDR3 covers 16 residues. The germline V gene encodes CDR1 DFQATT and CDR2 SNEGSKA (reference sequence). J gave up 4 bases and V 0 bases, and 10 bases lay outside the gene matches. CDR3 in DNA: TGCAGTGCTAGAGAGGACGTCGGCGGGAGACCAGATACGCAGTATTTT. Its protein is CSAREDVGGRPDTQYF.

This clonotype was counted ten times or more. This chain links TRBV3-1 with TRBJ1-2; no clear D gene. The CDR3 totals 14 residues. Germline V gives CDR1 LGHDT, CDR2 YNNKEL (reference sequence). The V end was cut by 1 base, the J end by 11 bases, with 17 bases between. CDR3 loop: CASSQVAVPLSYTF. The DNA of the CDR3 is TGTGCCAGCAGCCAAGTGGCAGTCCCCCTGAGTTACACCTTC.

This clonotype was seen only once. The chain has TRBV4-2 and TRBJ1-2, with a possible D match to TRBD1 (6 bases). This CDR3 has 13 amino acids. Trimming shortened V by 5 bases and J by 8 bases, and 15 bases separated the two germline ends. The germline gives CDR1 LGHNA, CDR2 YNFKEQ. This chain's CDR3 is CASSSTGQGGYTF. For the CDR3, the DNA is TGTGCCAGCAGCTCAACAGGGCAGGGAGGCTACACCTTC.

This clonotype was detected many times. The chain joins TRBV9 to TRBJ1-1, with 7 positions matching TRBD1. V shed 2 bases, J shed 1 base, and the junction held 5 bases outside the gene matches. The CDR3 loop spans 15 amino acids. CDR1 SGDLS and CDR2 YYNGEE come from the germline V gene. CDR3 bases: TGTGCCAGCAGCGTCAGGGACAGTACGAACACTGAAGCTTTCTTT. Its translation is CASSVRDSTNTEAFF.

This clonotype occurred many times. The V call is TRBV9, the J call TRBJ2-1, with TRBD2 matching over 7 bases. The germline CDR1 and CDR2 sequences are SGDLS and YYNGEE. With V trimmed by 0 bases and J by 2 bases, 2 bases remained unmatched. This CDR3 spans 15 amino acids. The CDR3 DNA is TGTGCCAGCAGCGTAGGTCTAGCGGCCTACAATGAGCAGTTCTTC. This gives the protein CASSVGLAAYNEQFF.

The J gene is TRBJ1-5, the V gene TRBV29-1, with D hard to call. Germline CDR1 is SQVTM and CDR2 is ANQGSEA. V shed 8 bases and J shed 5 bases, with 16 bases lying between them. The CDR3 is made up of 13 amino acids. The CDR3 spells CSLEGGSDQPQHF. For the CDR3, the DNA is TGCAGCTTAGAGGGAGGGTCGGATCAGCCCCAGCATTTT.

At least ten counts were recorded for this clonotype. This chain connects TRBV20-1 to TRBJ2-7, with 12 bases matching TRBD1. This CDR3 spans 14 amino acids. Germline V gene sequence: CDR1 DFQATT, CDR2 SNEGSKA (reference sequence). The junction had 7 bases not matched to a gene; V was cut back by 6 bases and J by 4 bases. CDR3 bases: TGCAGTGCCAGTGGGACAGGGGGCTTTTACGAGCAGTACTTC. Translating gives CSASGTGGFYEQYF.

This clonotype was seen repeatedly, ten times or more. The chain couples TRBV2 to TRBJ1-1; TRBD1 aligns across 8 bases. This CDR3 has 12 residues. Germline V CDR1 and CDR2: SNHLY, FYNNEI. Losses at the gene ends were 6 bases for V and 10 bases for J; bases not matched to a gene: 7. The CDR3 sequence is CASSDRGSRAFF. CDR3 DNA sequence: TGTGCCAGCAGCGACAGGGGATCGAGAGCTTTCTTT.

Remarks on this clonotype: Just one base apart from a much larger clone, this may be a read error. V is TRBV5-4 and J is TRBJ1-3; D gene ambiguous. There are 15 residues in the CDR3. Germline V lookup: CDR1 SGHNT, CDR2 YYREEE (reference sequence). The CDR3 spells CVSSPTGSSGNTIYF. The CDR3 nucleotides read TGTGTCAGCAGCCCGACCGGGAGCTCTGGAAACACCATATATTTT.

This clonotype came up many times. V is TRBV9 and J is TRBJ1-1; D gene unclear. V was trimmed by 3 bases and J by 11 bases, leaving 14 bases between them. The germline CDR1 and CDR2 sequences are SGDLS and YYNGEE. This CDR3 has 12 residues. Here the CDR3 DNA reads TGTGCCAGCAGCGCAGCGGGCAGTACGGCTTTCTTT. Its protein is CASSAAGSTAFF.